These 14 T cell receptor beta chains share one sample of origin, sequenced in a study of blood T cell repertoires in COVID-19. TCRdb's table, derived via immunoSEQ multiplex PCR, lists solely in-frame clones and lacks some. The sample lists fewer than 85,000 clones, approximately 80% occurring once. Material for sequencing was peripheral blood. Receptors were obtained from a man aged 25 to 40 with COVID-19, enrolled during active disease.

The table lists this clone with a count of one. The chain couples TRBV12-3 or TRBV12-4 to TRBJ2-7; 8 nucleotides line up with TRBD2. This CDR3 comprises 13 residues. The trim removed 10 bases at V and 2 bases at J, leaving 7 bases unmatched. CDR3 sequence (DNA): TGTGCCACCCCGGGGGGGGGCCCCTACGAGCAGTACTTC. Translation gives CATPGGGPYEQYF.

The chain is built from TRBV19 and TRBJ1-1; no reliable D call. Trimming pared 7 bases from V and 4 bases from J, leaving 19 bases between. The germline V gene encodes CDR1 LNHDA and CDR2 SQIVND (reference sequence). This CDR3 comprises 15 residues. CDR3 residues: CASKFGSSQATEAFF. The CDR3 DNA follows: TGTGCCAGTAAGTTCGGATCCAGCCAGGCCACTGAAGCTTTCTTT.

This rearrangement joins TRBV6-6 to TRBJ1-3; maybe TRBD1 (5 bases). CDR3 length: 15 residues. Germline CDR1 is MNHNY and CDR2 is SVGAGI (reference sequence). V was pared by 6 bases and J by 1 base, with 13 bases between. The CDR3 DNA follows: TGTGCCAGCAGCAACAGACAGTCGTCTGGAAACACCATATATTTT. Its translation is CASSNRQSSGNTIYF.

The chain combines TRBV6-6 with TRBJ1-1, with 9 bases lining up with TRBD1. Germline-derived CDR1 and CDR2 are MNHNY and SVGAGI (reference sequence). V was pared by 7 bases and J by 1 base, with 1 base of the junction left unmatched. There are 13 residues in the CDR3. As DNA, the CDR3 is TGTGCCAGCAACAGGGGGCAGAACACTGAAGCTTTCTTT. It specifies CASNRGQNTEAFF.

The CDR3 DNA reads as TGTGCCAGCAGACACTCTGGAAACACCATATATTTT. Encoded protein: CASRHSGNTIYF. The chain combines TRBV6-5 with TRBJ1-3; D remains ambiguous. V gave up 6 bases and J gave up 0 bases, with 3 bases separating them. Per the germline V gene, CDR1 is MNHEY and CDR2 is SVGAGI. The CDR3 length is 12 residues.

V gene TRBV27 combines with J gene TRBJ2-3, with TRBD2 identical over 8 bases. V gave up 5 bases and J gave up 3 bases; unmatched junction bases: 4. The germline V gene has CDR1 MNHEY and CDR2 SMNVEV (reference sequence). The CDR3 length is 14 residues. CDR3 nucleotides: TGTGCCAGCAGTCGGGGGGGGGTTACAGATACGCAGTATTTT. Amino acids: CASSRGGVTDTQYF.

This CDR3 is CASRRPSTDTQYF. The CDR3 DNA sequence: TGTGCCAGCAGGAGGCCTAGCACAGATACGCAGTATTTT. V is TRBV12-3 or TRBV12-4 and J is TRBJ2-3; D is ambiguous. V shed 6 bases and J shed 0 bases, with 7 bases lying between them. The CDR3 has 13 amino acids.

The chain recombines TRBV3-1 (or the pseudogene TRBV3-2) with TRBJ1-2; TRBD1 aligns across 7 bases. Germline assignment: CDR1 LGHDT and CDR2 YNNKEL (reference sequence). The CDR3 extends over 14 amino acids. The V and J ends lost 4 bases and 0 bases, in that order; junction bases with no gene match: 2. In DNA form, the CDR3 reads TGTGCCAGCAGCCGGGGACAGCCTAACTATGGCTACACCTTC. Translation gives CASSRGQPNYGYTF.

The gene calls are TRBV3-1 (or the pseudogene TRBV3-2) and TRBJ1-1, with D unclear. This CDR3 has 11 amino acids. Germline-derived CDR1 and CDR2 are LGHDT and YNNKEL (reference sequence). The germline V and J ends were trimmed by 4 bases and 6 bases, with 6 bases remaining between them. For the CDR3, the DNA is TGTGCCAGCAGCCTGGCCGCTGAAGCTTTCTTT. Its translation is CASSLAAEAFF.

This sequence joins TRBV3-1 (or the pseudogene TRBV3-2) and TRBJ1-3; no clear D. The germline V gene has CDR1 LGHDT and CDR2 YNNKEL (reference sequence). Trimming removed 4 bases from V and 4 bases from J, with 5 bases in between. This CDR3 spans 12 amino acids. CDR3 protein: CASSPQGNTIYF. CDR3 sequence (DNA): TGTGCCAGCAGCCCACAGGGAAACACCATATATTTT.

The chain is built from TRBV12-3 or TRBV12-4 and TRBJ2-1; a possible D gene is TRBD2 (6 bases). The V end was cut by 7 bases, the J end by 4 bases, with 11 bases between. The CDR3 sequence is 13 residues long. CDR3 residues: CASTLSGYNEQFF. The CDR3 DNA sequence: TGTGCCAGCACCCTCAGCGGGTACAATGAGCAGTTCTTC.

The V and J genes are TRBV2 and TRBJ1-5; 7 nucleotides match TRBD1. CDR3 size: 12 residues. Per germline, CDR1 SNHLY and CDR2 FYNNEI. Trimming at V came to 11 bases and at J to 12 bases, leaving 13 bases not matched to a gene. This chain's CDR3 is CAVGTAKRVQHF. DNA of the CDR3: TGTGCCGTTGGGACAGCAAAAAGGGTCCAGCATTTT.

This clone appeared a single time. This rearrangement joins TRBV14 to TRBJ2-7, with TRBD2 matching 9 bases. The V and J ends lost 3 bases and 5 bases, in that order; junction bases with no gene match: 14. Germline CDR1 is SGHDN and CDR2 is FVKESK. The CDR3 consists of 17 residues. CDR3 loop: CASSQFGRSGLANEQYF. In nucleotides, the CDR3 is TGTGCCAGCAGCCAGTTCGGCCGTAGCGGACTAGCGAACGAGCAGTACTTC. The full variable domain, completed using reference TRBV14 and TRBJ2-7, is EAGVTQFPSHSVIEKGQTVTLRCDPISGHDNLYWYRRVMGKEIKFLLHFVKESKQDESGMPNNRFLAERTGGTYSTLKVQPAELEDSGVYFCASSQFGRSGLANEQYFGPGTRLTVT.

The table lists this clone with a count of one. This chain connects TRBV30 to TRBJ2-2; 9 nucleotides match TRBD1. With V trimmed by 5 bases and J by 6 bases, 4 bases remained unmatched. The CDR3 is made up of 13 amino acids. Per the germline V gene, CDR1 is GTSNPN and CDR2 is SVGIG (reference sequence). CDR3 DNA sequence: TGTGCCTGGCTGAGACAGGGGGCCGGGGAGCTGTTTTTT. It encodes CAWLRQGAGELFF.